This note documents a single TCR beta chain sequence. Antigen: not known. At least 5 micrograms of total RNA were extracted per sample. This entry is derived from a study of blood T cells in healthy people across ages. Study-level results: The study regarded diversity estimates from one million T cells as underestimates.

The trim removed 6 bases at V and 3 bases at J, leaving 6 bases unmatched. Germline V gene sequence: CDR1 MNHEY, CDR2 SVGAGI. CDR3 length: 16 residues. For the second PCR, which ran for about 6 to 12 cycles, a sample-barcoded 5' primer and a J-beta primer mix were used. Every sample gave at least 2.5 million paired-end reads containing CDR3. TCRdb reanalysed the 5' RACE reads using MiXCR and keeps one entry per CDR3 protein. The sample shows just under 750,000 distinct CDR3 sequences, 20% to 25% of them seen only once. The clonotype comes from a man in his 70s in good health. V and J are TRBV6-5 and TRBJ2-3, with TRBD2 matching 13 bases. Sequenced input: blood. CDR3 region: CASRQPGLAGTDTQYF. As DNA, the CDR3 is TGTGCCAGCAGACAACCGGGACTAGCGGGAACAGATACGCAGTATTTT.